Shown below are 19 T cell receptor beta chains from a single sample sequenced in a study of kidney transplant recipient with SARS-CoV-2 infection. MiXCR, run by TCRdb on the reads, gives a single entry per CDR3 protein. The profile shows under 250,000 distinct CDR3 sequences, under 30% of them singletons. The material sequenced was a blood sample, taken at baseline and between days 110 and 120 from a kidney transplant recipient. These receptors were collected from a male patient aged 30 to 39 who had COVID-19 and was a kidney transplant recipient. Certain T cells may be donor cells from the graft.

This clonotype has a count of ten or more. J is TRBJ1-5 and V is TRBV6-2 or TRBV6-3, with D possibly matching TRBD1 (6 bases). V was shortened by 2 bases and J by 3 bases, with 17 bases between the two germline ends. Per germline, CDR1 MNHEY and CDR2 SVGEGT. The CDR3 has 17 residues. CDR3: CASSYQHTGPNNQPQHF. Written as DNA, the CDR3 is TGTGCCAGCAGTTACCAACACACAGGGCCGAACAATCAGCCCCAGCATTTT.

This clonotype was seen repeatedly, ten times or more. This chain connects TRBV3-1 to TRBJ2-2; TRBD1 agrees at 7 bases. Trimming at V came to 4 bases and at J to 6 bases, leaving 11 bases not matched to a gene. Germline V gives CDR1 LGHDT, CDR2 YNNKEL (reference sequence). This CDR3 contains 16 residues. The CDR3 loop reads CASSPWASGGSGELFF. CDR3 nucleotide sequence: TGTGCCAGCAGCCCGTGGGCGTCAGGGGGATCCGGGGAGCTGTTTTTT.

As concerns this clonotype: It may be a read error: a sequence one base away is much more abundant. J is TRBJ1-4 and V is TRBV19; D may be TRBD1 (5 bases). The CDR3 sequence is 15 residues long. V lost 5 bases to trimming and J lost 5 bases, with 15 bases between them. Per the germline V gene, CDR1 is LNHDA and CDR2 is SQIVND (reference sequence). DNA for the CDR3: TGTGCCAGTAGTCCATGGGACGGCCAAAATGAAAAACTGTTTTTT. Encoded protein: CASSPWDGQNEKLFF.

Concerning this clonotype itself: Being one base from a much bigger clone, this may be a read error. The chain recombines TRBV5-4 with TRBJ2-1; D uncertain. Germline-derived CDR1 and CDR2 are SGHNT and YYREEE (reference sequence). There are 17 residues in the CDR3. The CDR3 region is CASSLGVGRSSHNEQFF. CDR3 DNA sequence: TGTGCCAGCAGCTTGGGAGTCGGACGCAGCTCCCACAATGAGCAGTTCTTC.

A word on this clonotype: A read error is possible here, since a much larger clone lies one base away. The J gene is TRBJ2-2, the V gene TRBV27, with 7 positions matching TRBD2. In germline, CDR1 is MNHEY, CDR2 SMNVEV (reference sequence). The length of the CDR3 is 15 residues. Germline trimming cut 7 bases from V and 6 bases from J; bases unmatched to any gene: 11. The CDR3 DNA reads TGTGCCAGCAATTTTGGGGGGAGGGCCCCCGGGGAGCTGTTTTTT. Its protein product is CASNFGGRAPGELFF.

V gene TRBV5-7 combines with J gene TRBJ1-2; D is ambiguous. TRBV5-7 is identified as an open reading frame with a role that is uncertain. The V and J ends lost 6 bases and 4 bases respectively, with 22 bases between them. CDR3 length: 16 residues. The CDR3 sequence is CASILGLARKTYGYTF. The CDR3 DNA follows: TGTGCCAGCATCCTCGGTCTTGCGCGAAAGACCTATGGCTACACCTTC.

As for this clonotype: A much larger clone differs by one base, so this may be a read error. This chain's CDR3 is CASNFPHEAESSYNEQFF. The CDR3 DNA reads as TGTGCCAGCAATTTTCCCCACGAGGCGGAGAGCTCCTACAATGAGCAGTTCTTC. The chain couples TRBV28 to TRBJ2-1; unclear D gene. V dropped 7 bases and J dropped 0 bases, with 22 bases sitting between them. Germline lookup yields CDR1 MDHEN and CDR2 SYDVKM. This CDR3 is 18 amino acids long.

In this sample, this clonotype turned up many times. The chain joins TRBV20-1 to TRBJ1-2; D is perhaps TRBD1 (5 bases). Per germline, CDR1 DFQATT and CDR2 SNEGSKA (reference sequence). V was clipped by 2 bases and J by 6 bases, with 19 bases between them. This CDR3 contains 15 residues. The CDR3 sequence: CSARPAGVMIDGYTF. As DNA, the CDR3 is TGCAGTGCTAGACCGGCGGGGGTTATGATCGATGGCTACACCTTC.

The V and J genes are TRBV2 and TRBJ2-1; weak D call: TRBD2 (6 bases). The CDR3 spans 15 residues. CDR1 is SNHLY and CDR2 is FYNNEI in the germline V gene. Trimming removed 1 base from V and 4 bases from J, with 11 bases in between. The CDR3 nucleotides read TGTGCCAGCAGTGAAGGAGGGAGGATGTACAATGAGCAGTTCTTC. Translation: CASSEGGRMYNEQFF.

Many counts were recorded for this clonotype. V usage is TRBV30 and J usage is TRBJ1-2; no clear D gene. Trimming stripped 5 bases from V and 4 bases from J, with 23 bases between. The CDR3 runs to 16 residues. Germline CDR1 GTSNPN, CDR2 SVGIG (reference sequence). The DNA for the CDR3 is TGTGCCTGGCATGTTGCGCGTTATAGAAAGACCTATGGCTACACCTTC. It specifies CAWHVARYRKTYGYTF.

In regard to this clonotype: This may come from a read error, since a much larger clone is one base off. The chain employs TRBV20-1 and TRBJ2-7, with TRBD1 matching over 7 bases. The CDR3 is 12 amino acids. The J segment lost 0 bases and the V segment lost 5 bases, leaving 1 base of the junction unmatched. Germline CDR1 DFQATT, CDR2 SNEGSKA (reference sequence). The CDR3: CSAGDSSYEQYF. The DNA for the CDR3 is TGCAGTGCTGGGGACAGCTCCTACGAGCAGTACTTC.

Concerning this clonotype itself: The junction shows a germline mismatch at one end, possibly a read error. V and J are TRBV7-9 and TRBJ1-2; TRBD1 aligns across 7 bases. The CDR3 runs to 14 residues. The V gene's germline CDR1 is SEHNR and CDR2 FQNEAQ (reference sequence). CDR3 loop: CATSRGQTNYGYTF. The CDR3, as DNA: TGTGCCACCAGCAGGGGACAGACTAACTATGGCTACACCTTC.

Worth noting for this clonotype: This sequence may be a read error, since a much larger clone differs from it by one base. The chain is built from TRBV19 and TRBJ1-6; no reliable D call. CDR3 length equals 15 residues. The ends were cut back, 5 bases at V and 1 base at J, with 9 bases in the middle. Germline V CDR1 and CDR2: LNHDA, SQIVND (reference sequence). The CDR3 spells CASSGGTSYNSPLHF. CDR3 DNA: TGTGCCAGTAGTGGAGGAACATCCTATAATTCACCCCTCCACTTT. The complete variable domain, with remaining parts taken from reference TRBV19 and TRBJ1-6, reads DGGITQSPKYLFRKEGQNVTLSCEQNLNHDAMYWYRQDPGQGLRLIYYSQIVNDFQKGDIAEGYSVSREKKESFPLTVTSAQKNPTAFYLCASSGGTSYNSPLHFGNGTRLTVT.

Ten or more counts support this clonotype. This chain links TRBV24-1 with TRBJ1-2; no reliable D call. Germline V gene data show CDR1 as KGHDR and CDR2 as SFDVKD. The V and J ends lost 6 bases and 4 bases respectively, with 23 bases between them. This CDR3 is 17 amino acids long. CDR3 loop: CATSRAGSTRKTYGYTF. The CDR3 DNA is TGTGCCACCAGTAGAGCGGGTAGTACCAGAAAGACCTATGGCTACACCTTC.

This clonotype has a count of ten or more. The J gene is TRBJ1-1, the V gene TRBV13; the match to TRBD1 covers 9 bases. The CDR3 contains 15 residues. Germline V lookup: CDR1 PRHDT, CDR2 FYEKMQ (reference sequence). Germline trimming cut 2 bases from V and 5 bases from J; bases unmatched to any gene: 6. The CDR3 coding sequence is TGTGCCAGCAGCTTAAGGGGACAGGGTAAAACTGAAGCTTTCTTT. Translating gives CASSLRGQGKTEAFF.

With respect to this clonotype: This sequence may be a read error, since a much larger clone differs from it by one base. The chain recombines TRBV6-5 with TRBJ1-2; D call uncertain. V was trimmed by 5 bases and J by 4 bases, leaving 20 bases between them. This CDR3 contains 16 residues. Per germline, CDR1 MNHEY and CDR2 SVGAGI. The CDR3 DNA follows: TGTGCCAGCAGTCCGACCCCGACCTCGACATCCTATGGCTACACCTTC. The encoded protein is CASSPTPTSTSYGYTF.

This clonotype was detected ten times or more. The chain employs TRBV27 and TRBJ1-2, with 8 bases matching TRBD1. The ends lost 5 bases at V and 1 base at J; junction bases unmatched: 15. Per the germline V gene, CDR1 is MNHEY and CDR2 is SMNVEV (reference sequence). The CDR3 runs 18 residues. The CDR3: CASSGLPRTGLHNYGYTF. The DNA for the CDR3 is TGTGCCAGCAGTGGCCTTCCCCGGACAGGGCTCCATAACTATGGCTACACCTTC.

This clonotype was seen many times. The chain combines TRBV7-8 with TRBJ2-7, with D possibly being TRBD1 (5 bases). The V end lost 1 base, the J end lost 4 bases, and 14 bases lay between the germline ends. Germline V CDR1 and CDR2: SGHVS, FQNEAQ. The CDR3 has 15 amino acids. This CDR3 is CASSLEVRGGYEQYF. The CDR3 DNA sequence: TGTGCCAGCAGCTTAGAGGTTAGGGGTGGTTACGAGCAGTACTTC.

This clonotype has at least ten counts. The chain has TRBV20-1 and TRBJ2-7, with D perhaps matching TRBD1 or TRBD2 (6 bases each). The CDR3 covers 15 residues. The V end was cut by 3 bases, the J end by 4 bases, with 19 bases between. Germline assignment: CDR1 DFQATT and CDR2 SNEGSKA (reference sequence). The CDR3 loop reads CSARAEGGKQYEQYF. CDR3 nucleotides: TGCAGTGCTAGGGCCGAAGGGGGGAAACAATACGAGCAGTACTTC.